The 2 T cell receptor beta chains below all came from one sample that was sequenced in a study of radiation and T cells in renal cell carcinoma. Data came from immunoSEQ multiplex PCR; TCRdb stores just in-frame clones and leaves some out. The sample consists of about 150,000 clones, around 89% of them appearing once. Time point noted: baseline pretreatment blood. The sample's treatment: 15 Gy SBRT to primary tumor, nephrectomy 4 weeks later. Sample: blood, taken from a patient whose treatment included radiotherapy and nephrectomy. All receptors derive from a woman aged 70-85 years with renal cell carcinoma.

The chain recombines TRBV6-4 with TRBJ2-3; TRBD2 aligns across 8 bases. Germline CDR1 reads MRHNA; CDR2 reads SNTAGT. V lost 3 bases to trimming and J lost 1 base; unmatched junction nucleotides: 6. The CDR3 length is 16 residues. CDR3 amino acids: CASSERGTRGTDTQYF. The CDR3 coding sequence is TGTGCCAGCAGTGAGCGCGGGACTAGGGGCACAGATACGCAGTATTTT.

The chain recombines TRBV5-1 with TRBJ1-2, with a weak D call TRBD1 (6 bases). CDR1 is SGHRS, CDR2 YFSETQ, per germline. Trimming left V 0 bases short and J 8 bases short, with 20 bases between. The CDR3 has 16 amino acids. The CDR3 region is CASSLDVWDTRGGYTF. CDR3 DNA sequence: TGCGCCAGCAGCTTGGATGTTTGGGACACAAGAGGAGGCTACACCTTC.